This T cell receptor beta chain was captured by sequencing in a study of spatial heterogeneity in lung cancer. General study findings and limits: Tumor TCRs that were ubiquitous and expanded showed up in blood more at resection than follow-up.

This clonotype was seen only a few times. The antigen is undetermined. Each CDR3 protein is one row after TCRdb ran MiXCR on the 5' RACE reads. The sample consists of more than 65,000 distinct CDR3 sequences, about 12% of them appearing once. Germline V gene lookup returns CDR1 SGHTA and CDR2 FQGTGA. The CDR3 has 15 amino acids. The ends lost 4 bases at V and 3 bases at J; junction bases unmatched: 4. Time point here: sample taken at primary tumor resection. The authors sequenced whole RNA from tumor, nontumor lung or frozen PBMC without sorting. The donor group consisted of over 55 patients who had untreated, early-stage non-small cell lung cancer.

The TCR was taken from a male donor with early-stage non-small cell lung cancer. Sequencing used PBMCs, obtained at surgery. This chain uses TRBV7-3 with TRBJ2-1, with 9 bases aligning to TRBD2. The CDR3 DNA follows: TGTGCCAGCAGCTCCGGGACTAGCAGCTACAATGAGCAGTTCTTC. It encodes CASSSGTSSYNEQFF.